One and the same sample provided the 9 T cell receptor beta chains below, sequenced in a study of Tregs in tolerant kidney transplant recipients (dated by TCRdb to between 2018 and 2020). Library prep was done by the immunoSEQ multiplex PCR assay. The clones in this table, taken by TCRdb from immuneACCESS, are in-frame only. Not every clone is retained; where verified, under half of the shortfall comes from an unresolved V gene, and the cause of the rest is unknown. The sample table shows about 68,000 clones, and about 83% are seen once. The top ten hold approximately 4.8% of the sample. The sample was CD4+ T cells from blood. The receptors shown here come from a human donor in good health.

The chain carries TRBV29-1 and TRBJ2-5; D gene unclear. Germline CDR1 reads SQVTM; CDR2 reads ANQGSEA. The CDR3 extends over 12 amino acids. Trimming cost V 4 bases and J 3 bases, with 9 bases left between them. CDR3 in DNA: TGCAGCGTTGCACCGCTTGAAGAGACCCAGTACTTC. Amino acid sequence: CSVAPLEETQYF.

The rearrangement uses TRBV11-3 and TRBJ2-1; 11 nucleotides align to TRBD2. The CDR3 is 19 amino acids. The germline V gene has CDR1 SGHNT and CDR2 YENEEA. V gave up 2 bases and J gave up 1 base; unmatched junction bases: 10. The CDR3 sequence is CASSLFILAGEESYNEQFF. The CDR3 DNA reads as TGTGCCAGCAGCTTATTTATACTAGCGGGAGAAGAGTCCTACAATGAGCAGTTCTTC.

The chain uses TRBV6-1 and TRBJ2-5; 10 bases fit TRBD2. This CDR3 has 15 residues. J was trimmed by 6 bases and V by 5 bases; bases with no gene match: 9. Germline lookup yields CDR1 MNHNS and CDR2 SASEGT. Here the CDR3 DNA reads TGTGCCAGCAGTACTGAGCGGGGGGGCCAGCAGACCCAGTACTTC. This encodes CASSTERGGQQTQYF.

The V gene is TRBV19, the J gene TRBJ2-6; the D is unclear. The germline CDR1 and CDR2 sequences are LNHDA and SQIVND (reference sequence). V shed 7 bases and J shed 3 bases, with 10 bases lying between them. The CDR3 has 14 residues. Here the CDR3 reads CASIQVDGANVLTF. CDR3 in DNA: TGTGCCAGTATACAAGTTGATGGGGCCAACGTCCTGACTTTC.

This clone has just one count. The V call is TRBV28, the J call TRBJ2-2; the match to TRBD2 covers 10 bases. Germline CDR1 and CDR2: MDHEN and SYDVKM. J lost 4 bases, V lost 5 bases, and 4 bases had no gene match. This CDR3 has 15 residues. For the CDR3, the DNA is TGTGCCAGCAGTCCCGGACTAGCGGTCACCGGGGAGCTGTTTTTT. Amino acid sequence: CASSPGLAVTGELFF.

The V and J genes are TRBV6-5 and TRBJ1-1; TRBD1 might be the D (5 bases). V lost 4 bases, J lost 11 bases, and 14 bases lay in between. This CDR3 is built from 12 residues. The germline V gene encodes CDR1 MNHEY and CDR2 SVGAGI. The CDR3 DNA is TGTGCCAGCAGTTCCCTACAGGATAGGGCTTTCTTT. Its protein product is CASSSLQDRAFF.

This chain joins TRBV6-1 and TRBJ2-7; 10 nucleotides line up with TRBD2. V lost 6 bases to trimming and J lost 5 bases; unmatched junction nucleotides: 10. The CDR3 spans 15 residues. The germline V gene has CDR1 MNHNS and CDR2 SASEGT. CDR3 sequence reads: CASSQGLAGVNEQYF. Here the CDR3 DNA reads TGTGCCAGCAGCCAAGGGCTAGCGGGAGTTAACGAGCAGTACTTC.

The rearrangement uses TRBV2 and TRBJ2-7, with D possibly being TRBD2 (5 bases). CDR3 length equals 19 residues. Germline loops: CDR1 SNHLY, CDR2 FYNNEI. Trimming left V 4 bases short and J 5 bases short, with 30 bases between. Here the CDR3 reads CASSVQRWVEVKTTDEQYF. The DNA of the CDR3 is TGTGCCAGCAGTGTGCAGAGGTGGGTTGAAGTGAAGACTACGGACGAGCAGTACTTC.

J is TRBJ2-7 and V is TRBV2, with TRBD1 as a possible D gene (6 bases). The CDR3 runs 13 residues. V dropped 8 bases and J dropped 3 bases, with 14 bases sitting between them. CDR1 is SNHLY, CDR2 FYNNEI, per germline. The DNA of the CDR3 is TGTGCCAGCCTCCAGGGGATCTTCTACGAGCAGTACTTC. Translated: CASLQGIFYEQYF.